This T cell receptor beta chain was sequenced for a study of identical twins. TCRdb fed the 5' RACE reads into MiXCR, producing one record per CDR3 protein. In the table there are just over 500,000 distinct CDR3 sequences, around 20% of which are singletons. The CDR3 covers 15 residues. V trimming: 0 bases; J trimming: 5 bases; junction bases outside the gene matches: 1. From germline, CDR1 is SGDLS and CDR2 YYNGEE. This clonotype was counted ten times or more. Its specificity is not known. Study-wide results and caveats: Alpha sequences out of frame and shared by twins had excess low generation probability. Models underestimated TCR alpha sharing (out-of-frame) in monozygotic twins.

In addition, the sample was reused for a study of T cells expressing NK-cell markers.

The chain combines TRBV9 with TRBJ2-3; 12 positions match TRBD2. The TCR sequence derives from a woman aged 18-29 years in good health. Sequencing was carried out using CD4+ T cells sorted from blood. The CDR3 sequence: CASSVGTSGKDTQYF. CDR3 DNA sequence: TGTGCCAGCAGCGTAGGGACTAGCGGGAAAGATACGCAGTATTTT.